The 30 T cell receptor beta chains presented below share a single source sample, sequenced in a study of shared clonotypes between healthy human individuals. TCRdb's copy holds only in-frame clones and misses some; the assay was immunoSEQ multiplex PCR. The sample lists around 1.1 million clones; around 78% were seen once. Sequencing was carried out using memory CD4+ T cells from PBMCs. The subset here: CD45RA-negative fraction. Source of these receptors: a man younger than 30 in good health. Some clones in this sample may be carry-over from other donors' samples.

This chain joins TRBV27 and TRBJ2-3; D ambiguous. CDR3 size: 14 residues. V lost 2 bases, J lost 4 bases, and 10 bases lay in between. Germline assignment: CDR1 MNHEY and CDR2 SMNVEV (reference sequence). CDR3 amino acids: CASSLRRQADTQYF. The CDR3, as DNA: TGTGCCAGCAGTTTAAGGCGTCAGGCAGATACGCAGTATTTT.

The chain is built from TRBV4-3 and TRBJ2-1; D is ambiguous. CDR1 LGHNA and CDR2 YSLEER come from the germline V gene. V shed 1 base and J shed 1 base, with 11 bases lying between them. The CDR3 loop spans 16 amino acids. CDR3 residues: CASSQVRRGSYNEQFF. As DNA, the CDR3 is TGCGCCAGCAGCCAAGTTCGTCGTGGATCCTACAATGAGCAGTTCTTC.

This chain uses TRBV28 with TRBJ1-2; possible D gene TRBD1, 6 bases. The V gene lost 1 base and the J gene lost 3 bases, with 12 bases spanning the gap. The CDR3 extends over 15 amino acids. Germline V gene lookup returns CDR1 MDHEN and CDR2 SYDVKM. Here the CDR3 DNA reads TGTGCCAGCAGTTTATTGGGGGGCGCTGACTATGGCTACACCTTC. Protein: CASSLLGGADYGYTF.

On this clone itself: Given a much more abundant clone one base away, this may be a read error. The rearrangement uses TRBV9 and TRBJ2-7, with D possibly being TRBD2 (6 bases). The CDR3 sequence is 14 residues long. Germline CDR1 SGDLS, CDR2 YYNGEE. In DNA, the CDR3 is TGTGCCAGCAGCGGGGCGGACTACTCCTACGAGCGGTACTTC. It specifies CASSGADYSYERYF.

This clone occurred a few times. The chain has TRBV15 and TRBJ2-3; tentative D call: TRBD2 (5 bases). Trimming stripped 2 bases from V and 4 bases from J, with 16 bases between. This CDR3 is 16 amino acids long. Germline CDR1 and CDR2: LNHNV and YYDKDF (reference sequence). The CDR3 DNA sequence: TGTGCCACCAGCAGAATGCGGGCGGGTCGGGCAGATACGCAGTATTTT. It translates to CATSRMRAGRADTQYF.

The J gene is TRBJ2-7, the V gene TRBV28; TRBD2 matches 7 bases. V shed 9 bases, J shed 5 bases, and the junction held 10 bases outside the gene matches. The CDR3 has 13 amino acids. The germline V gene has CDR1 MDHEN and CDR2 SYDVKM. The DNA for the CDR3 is TGTGCCAGTGGAGGACGGCGGGGGAACGAGCAGTACTTC. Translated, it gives CASGGRRGNEQYF.

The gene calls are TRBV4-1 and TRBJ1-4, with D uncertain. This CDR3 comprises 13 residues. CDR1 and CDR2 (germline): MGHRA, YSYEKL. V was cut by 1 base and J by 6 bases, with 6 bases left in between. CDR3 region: CASSQVRHEKLFF. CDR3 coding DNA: TGCGCCAGCAGCCAAGTGAGACATGAAAAACTGTTTTTT.

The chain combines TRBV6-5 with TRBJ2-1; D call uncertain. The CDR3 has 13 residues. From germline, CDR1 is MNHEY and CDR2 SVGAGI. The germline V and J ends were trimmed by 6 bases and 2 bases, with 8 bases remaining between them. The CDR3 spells CASSLAAYNEQFF. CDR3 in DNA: TGTGCCAGCAGCCTGGCGGCCTACAATGAGCAGTTCTTC.

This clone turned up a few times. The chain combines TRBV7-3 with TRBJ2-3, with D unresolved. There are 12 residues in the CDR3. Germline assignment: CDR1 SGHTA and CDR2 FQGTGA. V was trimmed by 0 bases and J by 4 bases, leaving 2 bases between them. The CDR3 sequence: CASSLTSDTQYF. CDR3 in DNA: TGTGCCAGCAGCTTAACATCAGATACGCAGTATTTT.

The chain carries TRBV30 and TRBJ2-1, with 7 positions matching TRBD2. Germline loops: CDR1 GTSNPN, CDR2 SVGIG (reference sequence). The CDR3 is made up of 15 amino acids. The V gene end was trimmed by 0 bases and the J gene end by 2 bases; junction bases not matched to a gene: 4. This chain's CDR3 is CAWSVASGPYNEQFF. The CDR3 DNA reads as TGTGCCTGGAGTGTTGCTAGCGGTCCCTACAATGAGCAGTTCTTC.

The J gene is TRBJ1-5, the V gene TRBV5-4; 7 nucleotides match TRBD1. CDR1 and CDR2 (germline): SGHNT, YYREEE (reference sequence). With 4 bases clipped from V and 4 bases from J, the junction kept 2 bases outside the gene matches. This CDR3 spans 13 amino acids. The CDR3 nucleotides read TGTGCCAGCAGCCCGGACAGGAATCAGCCCCAGCATTTT. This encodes CASSPDRNQPQHF.

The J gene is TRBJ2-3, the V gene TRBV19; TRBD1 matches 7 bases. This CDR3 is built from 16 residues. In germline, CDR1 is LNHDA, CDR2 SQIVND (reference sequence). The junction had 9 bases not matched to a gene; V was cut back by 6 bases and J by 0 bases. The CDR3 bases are TGTGCCAGTAGGCCCAGCAGGGGGAGAAGCACAGATACGCAGTATTTT. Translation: CASRPSRGRSTDTQYF.

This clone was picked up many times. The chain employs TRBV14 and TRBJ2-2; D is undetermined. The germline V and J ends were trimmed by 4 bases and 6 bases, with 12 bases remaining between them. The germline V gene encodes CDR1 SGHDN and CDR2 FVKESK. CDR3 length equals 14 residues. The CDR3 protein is CASSPIIGPGELFF. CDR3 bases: TGTGCCAGCAGCCCCATAATAGGCCCCGGGGAGCTGTTTTTT.

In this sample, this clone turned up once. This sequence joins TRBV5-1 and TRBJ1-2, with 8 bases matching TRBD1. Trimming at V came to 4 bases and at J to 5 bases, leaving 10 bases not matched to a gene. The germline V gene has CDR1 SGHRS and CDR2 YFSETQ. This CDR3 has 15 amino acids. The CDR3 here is CASSESTGEQYGYTF. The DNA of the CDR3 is TGCGCCAGCAGCGAATCGACAGGGGAACAGTATGGCTACACCTTC.

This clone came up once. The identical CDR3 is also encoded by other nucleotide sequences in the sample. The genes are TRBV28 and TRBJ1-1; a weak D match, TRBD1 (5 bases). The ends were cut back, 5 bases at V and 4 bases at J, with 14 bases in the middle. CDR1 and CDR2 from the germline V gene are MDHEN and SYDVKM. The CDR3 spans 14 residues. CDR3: CASSPHRGGTEAFF. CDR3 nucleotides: TGTGCCAGCAGTCCCCACCGGGGGGGCACTGAAGCTTTCTTT.

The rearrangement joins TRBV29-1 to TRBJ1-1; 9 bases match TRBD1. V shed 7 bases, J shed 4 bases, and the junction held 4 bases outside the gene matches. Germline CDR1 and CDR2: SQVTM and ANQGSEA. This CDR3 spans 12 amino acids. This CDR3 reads CSARTGATEAFF. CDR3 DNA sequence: TGCAGCGCTCGGACAGGGGCCACTGAAGCTTTCTTT.

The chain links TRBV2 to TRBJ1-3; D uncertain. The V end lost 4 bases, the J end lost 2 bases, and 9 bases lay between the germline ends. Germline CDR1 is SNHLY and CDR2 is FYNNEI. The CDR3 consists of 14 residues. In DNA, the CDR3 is TGTGCCAGCAGTGCAGAGGATCCTGGAAACACCATATATTTT. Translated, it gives CASSAEDPGNTIYF.

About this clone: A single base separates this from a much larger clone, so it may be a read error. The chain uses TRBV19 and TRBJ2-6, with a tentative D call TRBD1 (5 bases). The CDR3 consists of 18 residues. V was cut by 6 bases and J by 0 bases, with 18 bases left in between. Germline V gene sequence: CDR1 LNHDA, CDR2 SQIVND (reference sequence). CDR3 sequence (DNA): TGTGCCAGTAGCCAAGCCTACAGGAGAGTCTCTGGGGCCAACGTCCTGACTTTC. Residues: CASSQAYRRVSGANVLTF.

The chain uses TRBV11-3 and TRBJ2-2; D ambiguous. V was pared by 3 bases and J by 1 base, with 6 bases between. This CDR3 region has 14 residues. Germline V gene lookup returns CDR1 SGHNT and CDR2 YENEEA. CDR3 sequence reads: CASSFGLNTGELFF. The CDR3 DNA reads TGTGCCAGCAGCTTCGGCCTGAACACCGGGGAGCTGTTTTTT.

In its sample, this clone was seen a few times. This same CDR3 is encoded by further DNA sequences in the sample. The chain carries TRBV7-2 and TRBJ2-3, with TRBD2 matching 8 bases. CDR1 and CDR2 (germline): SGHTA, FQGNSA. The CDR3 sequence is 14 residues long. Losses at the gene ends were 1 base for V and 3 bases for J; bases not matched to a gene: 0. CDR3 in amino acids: CASSLGLATDTQYF. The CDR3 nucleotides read TGTGCCAGCAGCTTAGGACTAGCGACAGATACGCAGTATTTT.

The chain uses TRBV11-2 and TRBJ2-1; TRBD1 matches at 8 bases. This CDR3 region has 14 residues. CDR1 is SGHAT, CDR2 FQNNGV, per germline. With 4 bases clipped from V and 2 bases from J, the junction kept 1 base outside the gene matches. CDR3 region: CASSSQGAYNEQFF. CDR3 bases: TGTGCCAGCAGCTCACAGGGGGCCTACAATGAGCAGTTCTTC.

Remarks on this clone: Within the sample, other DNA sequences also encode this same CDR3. The CDR3 here is CASSLRGGQPQHF. The CDR3, as DNA: TGTGCCAGCAGCTTAAGAGGAGGTCAGCCCCAGCATTTT. The V gene is TRBV7-2, the J gene TRBJ1-5, with D unresolved. Germline V gene sequence: CDR1 SGHTA, CDR2 FQGNSA. Trimming removed 2 bases from V and 6 bases from J, with 8 bases in between. The CDR3 totals 13 residues.

The CDR3 nucleotides read TGTGCCATAGGGAGGAATTTAGGCTATGGCTACACCTTC. Translated, it gives CAIGRNLGYGYTF. This sequence joins TRBV28 and TRBJ1-2; no definite D call. Germline CDR1 is MDHEN and CDR2 is SYDVKM. V dropped 10 bases and J dropped 4 bases, with 16 bases sitting between them. This CDR3 is 13 amino acids long.

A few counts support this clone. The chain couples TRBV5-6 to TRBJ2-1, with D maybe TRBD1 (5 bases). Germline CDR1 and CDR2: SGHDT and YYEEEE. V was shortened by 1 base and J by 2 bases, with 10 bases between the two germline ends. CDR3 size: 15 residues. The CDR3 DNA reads TGTGCCAGCAGCTTGAGACAGATGGCCTACAATGAGCAGTTCTTC. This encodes CASSLRQMAYNEQFF. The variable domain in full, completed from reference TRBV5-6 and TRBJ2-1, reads DAGVTQSPTHLIKTRGQQVTLRCSPKSGHDTVSWYQQALGQGPQFIFQYYEEEERQRGNFPDRFSGHQFPNYSSELNVNALLLGDSALYLCASSLRQMAYNEQFFGPGTRLTVL.

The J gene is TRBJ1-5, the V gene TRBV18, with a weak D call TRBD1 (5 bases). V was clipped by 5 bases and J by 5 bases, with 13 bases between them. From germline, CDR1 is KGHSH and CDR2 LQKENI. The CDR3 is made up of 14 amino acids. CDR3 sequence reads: CASSNTGADQPQHF. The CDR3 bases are TGTGCCAGCTCAAACACAGGTGCGGATCAGCCCCAGCATTTT. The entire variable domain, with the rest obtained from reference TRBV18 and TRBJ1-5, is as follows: NAGVMQNPRHLVRRRGQEARLRCSPMKGHSHVYWYRQLPEEGLKFMVYLQKENIIDESGMPKERFSAEFPKEGPSILRIQQVVRGDSAAYFCASSNTGADQPQHFGDGTRLSIL.

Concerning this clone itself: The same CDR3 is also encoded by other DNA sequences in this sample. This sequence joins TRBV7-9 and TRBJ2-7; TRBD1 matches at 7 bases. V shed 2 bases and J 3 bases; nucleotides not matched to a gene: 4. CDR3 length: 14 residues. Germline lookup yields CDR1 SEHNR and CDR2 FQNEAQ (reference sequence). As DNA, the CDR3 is TGTGCCAGCAGCTTAAGGGACAGCAGCTACGAGCAGTACTTC. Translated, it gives CASSLRDSSYEQYF.

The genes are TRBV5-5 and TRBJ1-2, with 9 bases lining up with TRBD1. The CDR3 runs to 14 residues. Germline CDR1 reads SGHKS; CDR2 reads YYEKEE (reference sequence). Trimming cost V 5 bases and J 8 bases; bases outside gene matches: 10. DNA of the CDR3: TGTGCCAGCAGTCAGGGACAGGGCGCTTGGGGCTACACCTTC. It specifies CASSQGQGAWGYTF.

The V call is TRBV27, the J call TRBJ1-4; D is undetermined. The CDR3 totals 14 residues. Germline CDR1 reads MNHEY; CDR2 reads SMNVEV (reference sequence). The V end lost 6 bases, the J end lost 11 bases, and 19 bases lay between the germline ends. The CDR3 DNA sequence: TGTGCCAGCAGGGAACGAGGCGGACTGACTAAACTGTTTTTT. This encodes CASRERGGLTKLFF.

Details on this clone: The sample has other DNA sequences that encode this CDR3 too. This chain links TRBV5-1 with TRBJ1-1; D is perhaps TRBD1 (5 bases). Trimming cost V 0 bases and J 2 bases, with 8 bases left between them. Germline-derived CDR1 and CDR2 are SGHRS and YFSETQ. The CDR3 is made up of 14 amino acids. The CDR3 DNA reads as TGCGCCAGCAGCTTGGAGGGGCCCAACACTGAAGCTTTCTTT. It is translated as CASSLEGPNTEAFF. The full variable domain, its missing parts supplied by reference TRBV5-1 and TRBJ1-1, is KAGVTQTPRYLIKTRGQQVTLSCSPISGHRSVSWYQQTPGQGLQFLFEYFSETQRNKGNFPGRFSGRQFSNSRSEMNVSTLELGDSALYLCASSLEGPNTEAFFGQGTRLTVV.

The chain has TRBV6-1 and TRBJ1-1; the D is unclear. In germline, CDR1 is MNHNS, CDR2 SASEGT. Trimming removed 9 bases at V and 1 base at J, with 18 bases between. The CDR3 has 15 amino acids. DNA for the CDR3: TGTGCCAGTATCGTTGTGGGGTCGGGGAACACTGAAGCTTTCTTT. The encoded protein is CASIVVGSGNTEAFF.